This T cell receptor (beta chain) was sequenced for a study of blood T cell repertoires in COVID-19. The overall study: Sites in the United States, Italy and Spain provided acute and convalescent COVID-19 samples. Sample material is recorded as cDNA or gDNA derived from T cells, B-cell-depleted T cells, or PBMCs.

Per the authors' pipeline: For nucleated cells, counts were estimated from reference gene primer amplification. The table came from immunoSEQ multiplex PCR; TCRdb's copy has only in-frame clones and leaves some out. Clone size and V and J calls were adopted from that table, with D and trimming inferred from the DNA. The sample contains approximately 74,000 clones, 80% to 85% of which appear only once. Germline V lookup: CDR1 MNHEY, CDR2 SVGAGI. J gave up 7 bases and V 5 bases, and 7 bases lay outside the gene matches. The CDR3 totals 15 residues. The J gene is TRBJ2-2, the V gene TRBV6-5; 10 positions agree with TRBD1. Source material: peripheral blood. The TCR sequence derives from a man older than 75 with active or convalescent COVID-19. The CDR3: CASSPGQGFDGELFF. CDR3 DNA sequence: TGTGCCAGCAGTCCGGGACAGGGGTTCGACGGGGAGCTGTTTTTT.